The 32 T cell receptor beta chains below all came from one sample that was sequenced in a study of T cells in narcolepsy. The table came from immunoSEQ multiplex PCR; TCRdb's copy has only in-frame clones and leaves some out. The repertoire holds about 35,000 clones, with 81% as singletons. The sample was memory (CD45RA-) CD4+ T cells from blood. The source is a human donor in good health.

A single count supports this clone. The chain recombines TRBV6-6 with TRBJ1-2, with D tentatively TRBD1 (6 bases). Trimming removed 7 bases at V and 3 bases at J, with 15 bases between. Germline CDR1 reads MNHNY; CDR2 reads SVGAGI (reference sequence). The CDR3 length is 14 residues. This chain's CDR3 is CASTKGEGDYGYTF. The CDR3 nucleotides are TGTGCCAGCACCAAGGGGGAGGGGGACTATGGCTACACCTTC.

The rearrangement uses TRBV10-3 and TRBJ1-2, with D maybe TRBD1 (5 bases). The CDR3 loop spans 15 amino acids. Germline V CDR1 and CDR2: ENHRY, SYGVKD. V lost 4 bases, J lost 8 bases, and 20 bases lay in between. The CDR3: CAISVSGTWVGGYTF. The CDR3 coding sequence is TGTGCCATCAGTGTCTCCGGGACCTGGGTGGGGGGCTACACCTTC.

The V and J genes are TRBV7-9 and TRBJ2-5; 7 nucleotides line up with TRBD2. The CDR3 is made up of 15 amino acids. V was clipped by 4 bases and J by 4 bases; unmatched bases: 9. Germline V lookup: CDR1 SEHNR, CDR2 FQNEAQ (reference sequence). The CDR3 sequence: CASSSQGGAGETQYF. The CDR3 nucleotides are TGTGCCAGCAGCTCCCAGGGAGGGGCGGGAGAGACCCAGTACTTC.

The gene calls are TRBV6-1 and TRBJ2-1; D gene unclear. Germline V CDR1 and CDR2: MNHNS, SASEGT. The CDR3 contains 16 residues. The germline V and J ends were trimmed by 0 bases and 7 bases, with 16 bases remaining between them. For the CDR3, the DNA is TGTGCCAGCAGTGAAGCTTCCATAGGGATTGGAAATGAGCAGTTCTTC. Translation: CASSEASIGIGNEQFF.

This rearrangement joins TRBV11-2 to TRBJ2-1; 8 nucleotides align to TRBD2. The CDR3 spans 16 residues. Per germline, CDR1 SGHAT and CDR2 FQNNGV. With 1 base clipped from V and 1 base from J, the junction kept 3 bases outside the gene matches. The CDR3 region has the DNA TGTGCCAGCAGCTTAGTTGGGACTAGTTCCTACAATGAGCAGTTCTTC. It codes for CASSLVGTSSYNEQFF.

The chain uses TRBV11-2 and TRBJ2-7; 10 bases match TRBD1. After removal of 5 bases from V and 1 base from J, the junction contained 5 bases not matched to a gene. Germline V gene data show CDR1 as SGHAT and CDR2 as FQNNGV. This CDR3 spans 15 amino acids. In DNA, the CDR3 is TGTGCCAGCAGCCTAAGGACAGGGGGATCCTACGAGCAGTACTTC. This encodes CASSLRTGGSYEQYF.

As DNA, the CDR3 is TGCACCAGCAGCCAGCTAGGCGAGGTCCCCGATACGCAGTATTTT. Encoded protein: CTSSQLGEVPDTQYF. This chain joins TRBV1 and TRBJ2-3; the D call of TRBD2 is as the table states it, not checked on the DNA. TRBV1 is assigned pseudogene status. This CDR3 comprises 15 residues.

The rearrangement links TRBV7-8 to TRBJ2-1; 7 bases line up with TRBD2. The germline V gene has CDR1 SGHVS and CDR2 FQNEAQ. V gave up 1 base and J gave up 4 bases; unmatched junction bases: 7. The CDR3 spans 16 residues. The CDR3 loop is CASSLDAGVSYNEQFF. The CDR3 coding sequence is TGTGCCAGCAGCTTAGATGCGGGAGTTTCGTACAATGAGCAGTTCTTC.

The gene calls are TRBV6-1 and TRBJ1-5, with TRBD1 identical over 8 bases. CDR3 length: 17 residues. The J segment lost 1 base and the V segment lost 1 base, leaving 6 bases of the junction unmatched. Per germline, CDR1 MNHNS and CDR2 SASEGT. For the CDR3, the DNA is TGTGCCAGCAGTGAAGGGACAGGGATGTTAAGCAATCAGCCCCAGCATTTT. This translates into CASSEGTGMLSNQPQHF.

The genes are TRBV6-1 and TRBJ1-2, with a tentative D call TRBD1 (5 bases). This CDR3 is 13 amino acids long. CDR1 is MNHNS and CDR2 is SASEGT in the germline V gene. Trimming took off 5 bases at V and 0 bases at J, with 7 bases between the two ends. The CDR3, as DNA: TGTGCCAGCAGTCTCAGGGCTAACTATGGCTACACCTTC. It codes for CASSLRANYGYTF.

The chain is built from TRBV2 and TRBJ1-2; TRBD1 is a possible D gene (6 bases). Germline CDR1 is SNHLY and CDR2 is FYNNEI. Trimming left V 3 bases short and J 7 bases short, with 12 bases between. The CDR3 totals 13 residues. The CDR3 protein is CASSDWTAGGYTF. The CDR3 DNA reads TGTGCCAGCAGTGACTGGACAGCAGGTGGCTACACCTTC.

The J gene is TRBJ1-5, the V gene TRBV11-2; D gene uncertain. Trimming left V 1 base short and J 2 bases short, with 9 bases between. Per germline, CDR1 SGHAT and CDR2 FQNNGV. CDR3 size: 15 residues. The CDR3 region has the DNA TGTGCCAGCAGCTTAGGCGGGCAGCGCAATCAGCCCCAGCATTTT. Its translation is CASSLGGQRNQPQHF.

Written as DNA, the CDR3 is TGTGCCAGCAGTGGAGATGGGGCCTGGTCTGAAGCTTTCTTT. Translated, it gives CASSGDGAWSEAFF. This chain connects TRBV6-1 to TRBJ1-1, with a weak D call TRBD1 (5 bases). V shed 4 bases and J shed 6 bases, with 15 bases lying between them. Germline V CDR1 and CDR2: MNHNS, SASEGT. This CDR3 is 14 amino acids long.

The genes are TRBV19 and TRBJ2-5, with 9 bases matching TRBD2. V lost 6 bases and J lost 5; bases outside the gene matches: 4. Germline CDR1 is LNHDA and CDR2 is SQIVND (reference sequence). The CDR3 has 13 residues. DNA for the CDR3: TGTGCCAGTAGGCGGGGGGGCTTGGAGACCCAGTACTTC. Its protein product is CASRRGGLETQYF.

V is TRBV5-6 and J is TRBJ1-5; no reliable D call. The germline V and J ends were trimmed by 0 bases and 4 bases, with 5 bases remaining between them. There are 13 residues in the CDR3. Germline CDR1 SGHDT, CDR2 YYEEEE. Written as DNA, the CDR3 is TGTGCCAGCAGCTTGGGGGTAAATCAGCCCCAGCATTTT. As protein: CASSLGVNQPQHF. Full variable domain (missing parts from reference TRBV5-6 and TRBJ1-5): DAGVTQSPTHLIKTRGQQVTLRCSPKSGHDTVSWYQQALGQGPQFIFQYYEEEERQRGNFPDRFSGHQFPNYSSELNVNALLLGDSALYLCASSLGVNQPQHFGDGTRLSIL.

The rearrangement links TRBV7-2 to TRBJ2-3; 9 bases map to TRBD2. Trimming at V came to 4 bases and at J to 7 bases, leaving 6 bases not matched to a gene. Per germline, CDR1 SGHTA and CDR2 FQGNSA. The CDR3 sequence is 14 residues long. The CDR3 region is CASSSGSGGYTQYF. The CDR3 DNA follows: TGTGCCAGCAGCTCCGGCAGCGGGGGGTATACGCAGTATTTT.

The genes are TRBV5-1 and TRBJ2-2, with 8 positions matching TRBD2. This CDR3 comprises 14 residues. Germline CDR1 SGHRS, CDR2 YFSETQ. The ends lost 5 bases at V and 5 bases at J; junction bases unmatched: 5. The CDR3: CASSFSGMTGELFF. The CDR3 nucleotides read TGCGCCAGCAGTTTTAGCGGGATGACCGGGGAGCTGTTTTTT. The variable domain in full, with the rest retrieved from reference TRBV5-1 and TRBJ2-2, is KAGVTQTPRYLIKTRGQQVTLSCSPISGHRSVSWYQQTPGQGLQFLFEYFSETQRNKGNFPGRFSGRQFSNSRSEMNVSTLELGDSALYLCASSFSGMTGELFFGEGSRLTVL.

Of note for this clone: In the same sample, other DNA sequences code for this CDR3. V gene TRBV5-1 combines with J gene TRBJ1-5; tentatively, D is TRBD1 (6 bases). Germline V gene sequence: CDR1 SGHRS, CDR2 YFSETQ. V lost 4 bases and J 4 bases, leaving 15 bases between the germline ends. The length of the CDR3 is 15 residues. The CDR3 here is CASSPGTQPNQPQHF. Here the CDR3 DNA reads TGCGCCAGCAGCCCTGGGACACAACCTAATCAGCCCCAGCATTTT.

This chain uses TRBV7-9 with TRBJ1-2, with TRBD1 as a possible D gene (6 bases). V dropped 3 bases and J dropped 8 bases, with 13 bases sitting between them. This CDR3 region has 13 residues. Germline V gene lookup returns CDR1 SEHNR and CDR2 FQNEAQ (reference sequence). CDR3 protein: CASSFQQGGGYTF. The CDR3 DNA is TGTGCCAGCAGCTTCCAACAGGGTGGAGGCTACACCTTC. The full variable domain, in which reference TRBV7-9 and TRBJ1-2 provide the parts outside the CDR3, is DTGVSQNPRHKITKRGQNVTFRCDPISEHNRLYWYRQTLGQGPEFLTYFQNEAQLEKSRLLSDRFSAERPKGSFSTLEIQRTEQGDSAMYLCASSFQQGGGYTFGSGTRLTVV.

The V and J genes are TRBV30 and TRBJ1-2; 9 nucleotides match TRBD1. The germline gives CDR1 GTSNPN, CDR2 SVGIG (reference sequence). The length of the CDR3 is 12 residues. V trimming: 4 bases; J trimming: 8 bases; junction bases outside the gene matches: 5. The CDR3 is CAWTDRGPGYTF. CDR3 nucleotides: TGTGCCTGGACGGACAGGGGTCCAGGCTACACCTTC.

The rearrangement links TRBV5-6 to TRBJ1-2, with 7 bases aligning to TRBD1. The CDR3 consists of 15 residues. Trimming took 2 bases from V and 4 from J; bases not matched to a gene: 8. CDR1 is SGHDT and CDR2 is YYEEEE in the germline V gene. CDR3 in DNA: TGTGCCAGCAGCTTATTCCGGGACAGAGTCTATGGCTACACCTTC. Encoded protein: CASSLFRDRVYGYTF.

This chain uses TRBV5-6 with TRBJ2-3; D possibly matches TRBD1 or TRBD2 (5 bases each). Looked up from germline, CDR1 is SGHDT and CDR2 is YYEEEE. The CDR3 consists of 14 residues. V lost 4 bases, J lost 5 bases, and 14 bases lay in between. CDR3: CASSLGAPVDTQYF. The CDR3 DNA sequence: TGTGCCAGCAGCCTCGGGGCCCCGGTAGATACGCAGTATTTT.

This clone was observed a single time. The chain uses TRBV6-1 and TRBJ2-7, with TRBD2 matching 9 bases. J gave up 4 bases and V 3 bases, and 7 bases lay outside the gene matches. CDR1 MNHNS and CDR2 SASEGT come from the germline V gene. The CDR3 has 15 residues. The CDR3 region is CASSDGGGAWYEQYF. The DNA of the CDR3 is TGTGCCAGCAGTGACGGCGGGGGGGCTTGGTACGAGCAGTACTTC.

V gene TRBV12-5 combines with J gene TRBJ2-2; no clear D gene. Germline CDR1 LGHNT, CDR2 FRNRAP. Trimming removed 7 bases at V and 2 bases at J, with 26 bases between. The CDR3 spans 19 residues. Here the CDR3 reads CASVSSTRPEDLNTGELFF. The CDR3 nucleotides are TGTGCTAGTGTCTCGTCGACTCGCCCGGAAGACCTCAACACCGGGGAGCTGTTTTTT.

The rearrangement links TRBV7-5 to TRBJ1-2. TRBV7-5 is classified as a pseudogene. CDR3 length equals 15 residues. CDR3 sequence: CVRSLTLRTLYGYTF. The CDR3 DNA sequence: TGTGTCAGAAGCTTAACACTTCGAACCCTCTATGGCTACACCTTC.

The gene calls are TRBV7-3 and TRBJ2-3; 11 positions agree with TRBD2. The J segment lost 0 bases and the V segment lost 0 bases, leaving 11 bases of the junction unmatched. CDR1 and CDR2 (germline): SGHTA, FQGTGA. This CDR3 contains 20 residues. CDR3 loop: CASSLTAPSGGPSSTDTQYF. CDR3 DNA: TGTGCCAGCAGCTTAACGGCACCTAGCGGGGGGCCTTCCAGCACAGATACGCAGTATTTT.

The rearrangement links TRBV7-9 to TRBJ2-5, with D uncertain. The CDR3 has 13 residues. With 0 bases removed from V and 0 bases from J, the gap between germline ends came to 2 bases. Looked up from germline, CDR1 is SEHNR and CDR2 is FQNEAQ (reference sequence). CDR3 sequence reads: CASSLANQETQYF. The CDR3 DNA follows: TGTGCCAGCAGCTTAGCAAACCAAGAGACCCAGTACTTC.

The chain carries TRBV11-2 and TRBJ2-7; D gene ambiguous. Germline CDR1 and CDR2: SGHAT and FQNNGV. V gave up 4 bases and J gave up 4 bases, with 14 bases separating them. The CDR3 is 14 residues long. CDR3 sequence reads: CASSSWTENYEQYF. The CDR3 bases are TGTGCCAGCAGCTCCTGGACCGAGAATTACGAGCAGTACTTC.

The chain recombines TRBV27 with TRBJ2-4; 9 positions agree with TRBD1. The CDR3 has 16 amino acids. Germline V lookup: CDR1 MNHEY, CDR2 SMNVEV (reference sequence). J gave up 6 bases and V 1 base, and 7 bases lay outside the gene matches. The CDR3 is CASSLLMGQGGNIQYF. CDR3 nucleotide sequence: TGTGCCAGCAGTTTATTAATGGGACAGGGTGGAAACATTCAGTACTTC.

The chain employs TRBV11-2 and TRBJ1-5; D is ambiguous. CDR3 length equals 14 residues. The germline V gene has CDR1 SGHAT and CDR2 FQNNGV. The V end lost 1 base, the J end lost 1 base, and 5 bases lay between the germline ends. The CDR3 DNA reads as TGTGCCAGCAGCTTAGTAGGGAGCAATCAGCCCCAGCATTTT. Its translation: CASSLVGSNQPQHF.

The chain combines TRBV19 with TRBJ2-3; TRBD1 aligns across 7 bases. The V segment lost 4 bases and the J segment 4 bases; nucleotides outside the gene matches: 5. The CDR3 has 14 residues. CDR1 and CDR2 from the germline V gene are LNHDA and SQIVND (reference sequence). CDR3: CASSKGTVADTQYF. CDR3 nucleotides: TGTGCCAGTAGTAAAGGGACAGTAGCAGATACGCAGTATTTT.

V is TRBV5-1 and J is TRBJ1-1, with D possibly being TRBD1 (6 bases). With 1 base removed from V and 0 bases from J, the gap between germline ends came to 7 bases. The CDR3 is 14 amino acids. The germline gives CDR1 SGHRS, CDR2 YFSETQ. CDR3 residues: CASSLTGMNTEAFF. The CDR3 DNA reads TGCGCCAGCAGCTTGACAGGGATGAACACTGAAGCTTTCTTT.